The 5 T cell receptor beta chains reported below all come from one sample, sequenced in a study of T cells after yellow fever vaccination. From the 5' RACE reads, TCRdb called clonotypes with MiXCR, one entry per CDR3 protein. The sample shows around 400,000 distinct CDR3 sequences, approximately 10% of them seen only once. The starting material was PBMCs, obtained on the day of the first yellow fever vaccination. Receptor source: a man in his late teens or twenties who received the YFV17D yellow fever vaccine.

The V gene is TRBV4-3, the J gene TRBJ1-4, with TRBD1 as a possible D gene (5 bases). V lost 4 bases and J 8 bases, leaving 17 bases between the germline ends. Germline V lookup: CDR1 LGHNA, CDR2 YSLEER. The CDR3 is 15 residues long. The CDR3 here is CASSLRTGDLEKLFF. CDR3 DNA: TGCGCCAGCAGCCTACGTACAGGAGATCTGGAAAAACTGTTTTTT.

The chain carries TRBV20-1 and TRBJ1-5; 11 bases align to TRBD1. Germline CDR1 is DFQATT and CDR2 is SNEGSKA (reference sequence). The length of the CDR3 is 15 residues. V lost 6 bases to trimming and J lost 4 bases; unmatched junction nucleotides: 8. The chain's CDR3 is CSAILGTGGNQPQHF. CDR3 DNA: TGCAGTGCAATATTAGGGACAGGGGGGAATCAGCCCCAGCATTTT.

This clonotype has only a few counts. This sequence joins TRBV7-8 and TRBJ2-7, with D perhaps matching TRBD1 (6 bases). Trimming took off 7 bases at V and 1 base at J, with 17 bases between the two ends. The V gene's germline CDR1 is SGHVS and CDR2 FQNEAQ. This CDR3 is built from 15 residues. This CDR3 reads CASTDSHFSSYEQYF. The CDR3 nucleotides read TGTGCCAGCACGGACAGCCACTTTTCTTCCTACGAGCAGTACTTC.

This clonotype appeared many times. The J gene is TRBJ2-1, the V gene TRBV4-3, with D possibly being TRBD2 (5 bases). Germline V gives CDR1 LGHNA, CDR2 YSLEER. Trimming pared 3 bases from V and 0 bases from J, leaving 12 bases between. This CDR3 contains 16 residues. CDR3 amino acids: CASSQQTRLSYNEQFF. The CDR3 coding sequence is TGCGCCAGCAGCCAGCAAACTAGGCTCTCCTACAATGAGCAGTTCTTC.

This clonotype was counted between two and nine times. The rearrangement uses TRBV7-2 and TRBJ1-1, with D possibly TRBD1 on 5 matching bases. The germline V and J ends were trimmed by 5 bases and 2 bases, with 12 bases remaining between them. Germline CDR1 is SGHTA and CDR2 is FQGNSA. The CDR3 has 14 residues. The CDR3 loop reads CASSPQGFNTEAFF. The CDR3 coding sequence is TGTGCCAGCAGCCCGCAGGGATTCAACACTGAAGCTTTCTTT. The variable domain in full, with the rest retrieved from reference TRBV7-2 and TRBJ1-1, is GAGVSQSPSNKVTEKGKDVELRCDPISGHTALYWYRQSLGQGLEFLIYFQGNSAPDKSGLPSDRFSAERTGGSVSTLTIQRTQQEDSAVYLCASSPQGFNTEAFFGQGTRLTVV.